This T cell receptor (beta chain) was sequenced during a study of Ad26.COV2.S vaccination and SARS-CoV-2 variants. Some clones are missing from TCRdb's copy, which holds only in-frame ones; the method was immunoSEQ multiplex PCR. There are about 400,000 clones in the sample; 92% occur only once, and around 1.7% lies in the top ten. General observations from the study: With respect to non-spike TCR breadth, vaccine and placebo recipients were similar.

The CDR3 has 14 residues. Germline V gene sequence: CDR1 SGHNT, CDR2 YYREEE (reference sequence). J lost 3 bases, V lost 4 bases, and 6 bases had no gene match. In regard to this clone: What it recognizes is unknown.

Noted treatment: over 15 received Ad26.COV2.S at low or high dose, single or two shots; 5 received placebo; per-sample allocation not given. Day 63 after the first vaccine or placebo injection was the time point for sampling. This receptor was identified in a person between 18 and 65 years old who received the Ad26.COV2.S COVID-19 vaccine or a placebo. Sequencing used peripheral blood, obtained in a trial of Ad26.COV2.S vaccine versus placebo. The V call is TRBV5-4, the J call TRBJ1-2, with 7 bases matching TRBD1. The CDR3 spells CASSQGQGDYGYTF. In DNA form, the CDR3 reads TGTGCCAGCAGCCAAGGTCAGGGGGACTATGGCTACACCTTC.